The 24 T cell receptor beta chains given below trace back to one sample, sequenced in a study of cytomegalovirus exposure and HLA in healthy donors. A multiplex PCR was run with 60 Vbeta primers and 13 Jbeta primers. TCRdb's table, derived via immunoSEQ multiplex PCR, lists solely in-frame clones and lacks some. Of roughly 180,000 clones detected, around 75% appear once; the ten largest clones hold 2.9%. Sequenced input: PBMCs. These receptor sequences come from a female donor in good health and CMV-seronegative.

The V and J genes are TRBV7-8 and TRBJ1-3; D unresolved. This CDR3 has 14 amino acids. Per the germline V gene, CDR1 is SGHVS and CDR2 is FQNEAQ. Trimming stripped 2 bases from V and 1 base from J, with 6 bases between. Here the CDR3 reads CASSLRGSGNTIYF. Written as DNA, the CDR3 is TGTGCCAGCAGCTTACGGGGTTCTGGAAACACCATATATTTT.

The chain is built from TRBV7-2 and TRBJ2-7; 11 nucleotides match TRBD2. The CDR3 loop spans 15 amino acids. The V segment lost 1 base and the J segment 3 bases; nucleotides outside the gene matches: 2. Germline V gene lookup returns CDR1 SGHTA and CDR2 FQGNSA. The CDR3 region is CASSLGLAGNYEQYF. The CDR3 bases are TGTGCCAGCAGCTTAGGACTAGCGGGAAACTACGAGCAGTACTTC.

The J gene is TRBJ1-1, the V gene TRBV7-9, with unresolved D. CDR1 SEHNR and CDR2 FQNEAQ come from the germline V gene (reference sequence). With 1 base removed from V and 7 bases from J, the gap between germline ends came to 16 bases. The CDR3 consists of 15 residues. The CDR3 DNA sequence: TGTGCCAGCAGCTTAGGGGGAGGGCCCAGCGATGAAGCTTTCTTT. It specifies CASSLGGGPSDEAFF.

The chain links TRBV4-3 to TRBJ2-7; 10 nucleotides align to TRBD2. V was clipped by 4 bases and J by 3 bases; unmatched bases: 3. In germline, CDR1 is LGHNA, CDR2 YSLEER. The CDR3 runs 14 residues. CDR3 nucleotides: TGCGCCAGCAGCCGTGGACTAGCGGACTACGAGCAGTACTTC. This sequence encodes CASSRGLADYEQYF.

J is TRBJ1-3 and V is TRBV5-1; D not resolved. From germline, CDR1 is SGHRS and CDR2 YFSETQ. CDR3 length: 17 residues. V dropped 0 bases and J dropped 0 bases, with 13 bases sitting between them. The CDR3 sequence is CASSLDGHLGSGNTIYF. In DNA, the CDR3 is TGCGCCAGCAGCTTGGACGGCCATCTAGGCTCTGGAAACACCATATATTTT.

This chain joins TRBV7-2 and TRBJ2-5; D gene uncertain. Deletions cut 5 bases from V and 1 base from J, with 8 bases between. The CDR3 runs 13 residues. Germline V gene lookup returns CDR1 SGHTA and CDR2 FQGNSA. CDR3 loop: CASSPGPQETQYF. In nucleotides, the CDR3 is TGTGCCAGCAGCCCTGGGCCCCAAGAGACCCAGTACTTC.

The chain recombines TRBV6-7 with TRBJ1-1; 9 bases line up with TRBD1. TRBV6-7 is reported as an ORF; its role is uncertain. This CDR3 is 11 amino acids long. Trimming cost V 8 bases and J 12 bases; bases outside gene matches: 7. CDR3: CASPRGTGSFF. CDR3 nucleotide sequence: TGTGCCAGCCCAAGGGGGACAGGGTCTTTCTTT.

CDR3 DNA sequence: TGTGCCAGCAGCTTAGTTGGACAATCCTACGAGCAGTACTTC. Translated: CASSLVGQSYEQYF. J is TRBJ2-7 and V is TRBV11-1; TRBD1 is a possible D gene (5 bases). The germline gives CDR1 SGHAT, CDR2 FQDESV (reference sequence). This CDR3 is 14 amino acids long. V dropped 1 base and J dropped 1 base, with 8 bases sitting between them.

This clone appeared many times. V gene TRBV7-6 combines with J gene TRBJ1-2, with D possibly being TRBD1 (5 bases). The CDR3 contains 14 residues. Trimming removed 1 base at V and 4 bases at J, with 10 bases between. CDR1 SGHVS and CDR2 FNYEAQ come from the germline V gene. CDR3 sequence reads: CASSLEPQAYGYTF. The CDR3 DNA reads as TGTGCCAGCAGCTTAGAGCCACAGGCCTATGGCTACACCTTC.

The V gene is TRBV2, the J gene TRBJ2-1; a weak D match, TRBD2 (6 bases). Trimming took off 3 bases at V and 9 bases at J, with 12 bases between the two ends. CDR1 and CDR2 (germline): SNHLY, FYNNEI. The CDR3 spans 13 residues. The CDR3: CASSEVSRGEQFF. CDR3 nucleotide sequence: TGTGCCAGCAGTGAGGTCTCGCGGGGTGAGCAGTTCTTC.

This chain links TRBV9 with TRBJ2-5, with TRBD2 identical over 8 bases. CDR3 length: 14 amino acids. Germline V gene sequence: CDR1 SGDLS, CDR2 YYNGEE. Trimming removed 4 bases from V and 4 bases from J; junction bases left unmatched: 6. The CDR3 sequence: CASSPSGSRETQYF. CDR3 DNA sequence: TGTGCCAGCAGCCCCAGCGGGAGCCGAGAGACCCAGTACTTC.

A few counts support this clone. The V and J genes are TRBV5-6 and TRBJ2-3; D is possibly TRBD2 (6 bases). V was trimmed by 0 bases and J by 1 base, leaving 15 bases between them. Germline CDR1 SGHDT, CDR2 YYEEEE. This CDR3 has 17 residues. The CDR3 region is CASSLVPGVRGTDTQYF. In nucleotides, the CDR3 is TGTGCCAGCAGCTTGGTCCCGGGAGTAAGGGGCACAGATACGCAGTATTTT.

The chain has TRBV6-6 and TRBJ1-6; TRBD1 is a possible D gene (6 bases). CDR3 size: 14 residues. Germline CDR1 and CDR2: MNHNY and SVGAGI (reference sequence). V shed 5 bases and J shed 9 bases, with 14 bases lying between them. CDR3 coding DNA: TGTGCCAGCAGTCAGGGGAAGGGGCCTTCACCCCTCCACTTT. Residues: CASSQGKGPSPLHF.

For this clone: At one boundary the junction diverges from the germline segment, which might be a read error. This sample also contains other DNA sequences that code for the same CDR3. The CDR3 loop reads CASSESPTGENEKLFF. The CDR3 DNA reads TGTGCCAGCAGTGAATCACCGACAGGAGAGAACGAAAAACTATTTTTT. The J gene is TRBJ1-4, the V gene TRBV2; TRBD1 is a possible D gene (6 bases). The germline V gene encodes CDR1 SNHLY and CDR2 FYNNEI. This CDR3 is built from 16 residues.

The rearrangement links TRBV28 to TRBJ2-7; 7 nucleotides align to TRBD1. V trimming: 5 bases; J trimming: 2 bases; junction bases outside the gene matches: 12. This CDR3 has 16 amino acids. CDR1 MDHEN and CDR2 SYDVKM come from the germline V gene. The CDR3 DNA is TGTGCCAGCAGTACAAACTGGGACAGTTTAACCTACGAGCAGTACTTC. Its protein is CASSTNWDSLTYEQYF.

The chain joins TRBV27 to TRBJ2-1, with D tentatively TRBD1 (7 bases). Germline CDR1 reads MNHEY; CDR2 reads SMNVEV (reference sequence). The CDR3 totals 15 residues. V lost 3 bases, J lost 2 bases, and 11 bases lay in between. CDR3 nucleotide sequence: TGTGCCAGCAGTTTCTCAGGGGGGACCTACAATGAGCAGTTCTTC. Translation: CASSFSGGTYNEQFF.

The gene calls are TRBV2 and TRBJ2-3; unclear D gene. This CDR3 is built from 11 residues. The germline V gene has CDR1 SNHLY and CDR2 FYNNEI. Trimming removed 7 bases from V and 2 bases from J, with 4 bases in between. Here the CDR3 DNA reads TGTGCCAGCACTTTCACAGATACGCAGTATTTT. It specifies CASTFTDTQYF.

In its sample, this clone was seen once. V gene TRBV27 combines with J gene TRBJ2-5, with D tentatively TRBD1 (6 bases). The end of the DNA fits TRBJ2-7 better, so the J call may be wrong. This CDR3 is 13 amino acids long. The germline CDR1 and CDR2 sequences are MNHEY and SMNVEV (reference sequence). CDR3 loop: CASSFGQGYEQYF. CDR3 DNA sequence: TGTGCCAGCAGTTTTGGGCAGGGGTACGAGCAGTACTTC.

This clone was counted only a few times. The chain carries TRBV4-1 and TRBJ2-1, with 15 bases identical to TRBD2. The CDR3 has 20 residues. The junction had 11 bases not matched to a gene; V was cut back by 3 bases and J by 2 bases. CDR1 is MGHRA and CDR2 is YSYEKL in the germline V gene. The CDR3 loop is CASSHLGLAGGKGTYNEQFF. CDR3 DNA sequence: TGCGCCAGCAGCCATTTGGGACTAGCGGGAGGAAAGGGGACCTACAATGAGCAGTTCTTC.

The rearrangement joins TRBV7-9 to TRBJ2-7, with D possibly TRBD2 on 5 matching bases. The CDR3 is 14 amino acids. The V end was cut by 6 bases, the J end by 3 bases, with 15 bases between. Germline assignment: CDR1 SEHNR and CDR2 FQNEAQ (reference sequence). CDR3 DNA sequence: TGTGCCAGCAGAAAAGAGGGCCTGCGCTACGAGCAGTACTTC. It is translated as CASRKEGLRYEQYF.

The chain carries TRBV7-8 and TRBJ2-1; 9 nucleotides align to TRBD1. The V segment lost 5 bases and the J segment 2 bases; nucleotides outside the gene matches: 7. Germline V gene data show CDR1 as SGHVS and CDR2 as FQNEAQ. The CDR3 consists of 16 residues. The CDR3 region is CASSPIQGATYNEQFF. In nucleotides, the CDR3 is TGTGCCAGCAGCCCTATACAGGGGGCGACCTACAATGAGCAGTTCTTC.

The CDR3 sequence is CASSDISGGGTDTQYF. In nucleotides, the CDR3 is TGTGCCAGCAGTGATATTAGCGGGGGGGGCACAGATACGCAGTATTTT. The chain joins TRBV2 to TRBJ2-3; 11 positions match TRBD2. The CDR3 covers 16 residues. From germline, CDR1 is SNHLY and CDR2 FYNNEI. Losses at the gene ends were 3 bases for V and 1 base for J; bases not matched to a gene: 3.

V and J are TRBV30 and TRBJ1-4; D may be TRBD1 (6 bases). The CDR3 contains 18 residues. Germline CDR1 is GTSNPN and CDR2 is SVGIG (reference sequence). V lost 0 bases and J 1 base, leaving 18 bases between the germline ends. In nucleotides, the CDR3 is TGTGCCTGGAGTGTACGCTGGGGACATCCGGGAACTAATGAAAAACTGTTTTTT. Residues: CAWSVRWGHPGTNEKLFF.

The chain employs TRBV7-9 and TRBJ2-7; tentative D call: TRBD2 (7 bases). CDR1 is SEHNR and CDR2 is FQNEAQ in the germline V gene (reference sequence). The CDR3 extends over 17 amino acids. V lost 4 bases to trimming and J lost 7 bases, with 26 bases between them. CDR3 sequence reads: CASSWGGLQGGLDEQYF. In DNA form, the CDR3 reads TGTGCCAGCAGCTGGGGGGGATTACAGGGAGGGTTGGATGAGCAGTACTTC.